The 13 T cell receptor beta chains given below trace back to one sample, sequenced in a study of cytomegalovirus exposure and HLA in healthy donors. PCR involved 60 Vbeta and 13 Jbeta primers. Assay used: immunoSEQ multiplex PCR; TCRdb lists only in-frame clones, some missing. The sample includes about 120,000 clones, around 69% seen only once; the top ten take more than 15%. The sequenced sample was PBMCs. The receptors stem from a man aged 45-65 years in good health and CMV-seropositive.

As DNA, the CDR3 is TGTGCCAGCAGCTCACTGTCGACAGGGCGGGGGGCAGATACGCAGTATTTT. Translated, it gives CASSSLSTGRGADTQYF. The V gene is TRBV5-4, the J gene TRBJ2-3, with D possibly matching TRBD2 (8 bases). Trimming removed 3 bases from V and 4 bases from J, with 21 bases in between. CDR3 length: 17 amino acids. The germline gives CDR1 SGHNT, CDR2 YYREEE (reference sequence).

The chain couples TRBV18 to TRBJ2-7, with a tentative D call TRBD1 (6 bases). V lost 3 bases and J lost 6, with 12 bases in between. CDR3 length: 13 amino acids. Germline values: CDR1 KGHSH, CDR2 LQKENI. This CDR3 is CASSPLQGGEQYF. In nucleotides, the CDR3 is TGTGCCAGCTCACCCCTACAGGGCGGCGAGCAGTACTTC.

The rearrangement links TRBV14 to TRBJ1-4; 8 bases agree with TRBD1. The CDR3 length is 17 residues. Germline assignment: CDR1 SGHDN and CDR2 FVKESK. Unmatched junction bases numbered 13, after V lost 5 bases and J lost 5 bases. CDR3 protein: CASSKYAGRQGNEKLFF. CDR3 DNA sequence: TGTGCCAGCAGCAAGTATGCAGGGCGACAGGGGAATGAAAAACTGTTTTTT. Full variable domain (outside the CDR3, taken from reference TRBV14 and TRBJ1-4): EAGVTQFPSHSVIEKGQTVTLRCDPISGHDNLYWYRRVMGKEIKFLLHFVKESKQDESGMPNNRFLAERTGGTYSTLKVQPAELEDSGVYFCASSKYAGRQGNEKLFFGSGTQLSVL.

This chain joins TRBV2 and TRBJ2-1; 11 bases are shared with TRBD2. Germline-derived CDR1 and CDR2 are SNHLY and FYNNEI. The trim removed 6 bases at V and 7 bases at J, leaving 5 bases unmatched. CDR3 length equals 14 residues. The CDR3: CASSLAGGPNEQFF. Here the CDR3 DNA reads TGTGCCAGCAGCTTAGCGGGAGGGCCGAATGAGCAGTTCTTC.

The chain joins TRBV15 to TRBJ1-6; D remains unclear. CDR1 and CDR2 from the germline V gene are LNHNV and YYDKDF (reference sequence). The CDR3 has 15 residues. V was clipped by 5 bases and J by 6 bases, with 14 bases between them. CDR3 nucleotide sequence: TGTGCCACCAGCTCCCTCCGAGAACTTAATTCACCCCTCCACTTT. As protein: CATSSLRELNSPLHF.

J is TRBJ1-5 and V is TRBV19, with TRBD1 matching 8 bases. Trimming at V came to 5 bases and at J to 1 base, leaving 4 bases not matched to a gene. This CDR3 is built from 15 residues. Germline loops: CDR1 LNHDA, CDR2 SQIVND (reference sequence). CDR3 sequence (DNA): TGTGCCAGTAGTGCCGACAGGGGAAGCAATCAGCCCCAGCATTTT. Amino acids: CASSADRGSNQPQHF.

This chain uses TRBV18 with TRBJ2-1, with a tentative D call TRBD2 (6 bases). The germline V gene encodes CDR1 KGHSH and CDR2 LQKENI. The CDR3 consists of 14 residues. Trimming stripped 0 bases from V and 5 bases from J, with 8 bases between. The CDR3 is CASSPPTRNNEQFF. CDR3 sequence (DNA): TGTGCCAGCTCACCACCGACTAGGAACAATGAGCAGTTCTTC.

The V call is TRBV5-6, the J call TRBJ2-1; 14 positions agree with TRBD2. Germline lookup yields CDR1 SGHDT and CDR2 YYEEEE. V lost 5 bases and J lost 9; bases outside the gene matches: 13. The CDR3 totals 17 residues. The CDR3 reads CASRQTSGGASAGEQFF. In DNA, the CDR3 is TGTGCCAGCAGACAGACTAGCGGGGGGGCCTCAGCTGGTGAGCAGTTCTTC. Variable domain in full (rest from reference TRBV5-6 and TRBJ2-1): DAGVTQSPTHLIKTRGQQVTLRCSPKSGHDTVSWYQQALGQGPQFIFQYYEEEERQRGNFPDRFSGHQFPNYSSELNVNALLLGDSALYLCASRQTSGGASAGEQFFGPGTRLTVL.

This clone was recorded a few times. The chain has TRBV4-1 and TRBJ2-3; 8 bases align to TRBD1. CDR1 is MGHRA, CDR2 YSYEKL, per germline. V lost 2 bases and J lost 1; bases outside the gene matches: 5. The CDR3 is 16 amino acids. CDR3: CASSQNGRGRTDTQYF. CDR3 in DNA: TGCGCCAGCAGCCAAAACGGCAGGGGGCGCACAGATACGCAGTATTTT.

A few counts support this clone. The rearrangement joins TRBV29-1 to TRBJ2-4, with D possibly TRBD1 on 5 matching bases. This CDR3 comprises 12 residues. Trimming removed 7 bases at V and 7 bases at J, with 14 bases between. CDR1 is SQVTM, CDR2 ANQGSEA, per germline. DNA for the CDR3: TGCAGCGCCACGGTGACAGAGAACATTCAGTACTTC. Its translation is CSATVTENIQYF.

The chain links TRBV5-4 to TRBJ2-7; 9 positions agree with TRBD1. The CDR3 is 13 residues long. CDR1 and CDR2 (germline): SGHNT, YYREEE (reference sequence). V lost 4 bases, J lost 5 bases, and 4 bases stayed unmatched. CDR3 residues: CASSGTGKNEQYF. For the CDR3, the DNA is TGTGCCAGCAGCGGGACAGGGAAAAACGAGCAGTACTTC.

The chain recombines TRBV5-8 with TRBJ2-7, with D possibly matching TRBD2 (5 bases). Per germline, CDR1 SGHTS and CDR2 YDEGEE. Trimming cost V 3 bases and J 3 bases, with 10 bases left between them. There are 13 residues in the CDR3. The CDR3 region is CASSSRAFYEQYF. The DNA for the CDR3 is TGTGCCAGCAGCTCGAGGGCCTTCTACGAGCAGTACTTC. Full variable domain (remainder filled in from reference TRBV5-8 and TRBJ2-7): EAGVTQSPTHLIKTRGQQATLRCSPISGHTSVYWYQQALGLGLQFLLWYDEGEERNRGNFPPRFSGRQFPNYSSELNVNALELEDSALYLCASSSRAFYEQYFGPGTRLTVT.

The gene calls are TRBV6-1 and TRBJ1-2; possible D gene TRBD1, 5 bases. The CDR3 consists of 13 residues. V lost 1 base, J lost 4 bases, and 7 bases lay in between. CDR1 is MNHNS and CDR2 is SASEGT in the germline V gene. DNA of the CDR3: TGTGCCAGCAGTGAAGGGGGCCGCTATGGCTACACCTTC. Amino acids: CASSEGGRYGYTF.